This TCR beta chain is from a study of T cell clonality in common variable immunodeficiency. Study findings and constraints: Compared with controls, CVID subjects had fewer shared TCRbeta clones. T cell subpopulation sequencing would be needed to explain CVID clonality.

Per the germline V gene, CDR1 is SEHNR and CDR2 is FQNEAQ (reference sequence). This CDR3 is 13 amino acids long. Control and CVID samples contributed equal amounts of genomic DNA. TCRdb keeps only in-frame clones here, not all; method: immunoSEQ multiplex PCR. The sample contains over 55,000 clones, none of them singletons. Both groups were predominantly of Caucasian heritage. This clone has only a few counts. The antigen remains unidentified. The junction departs from the called germline gene at one end, perhaps through a read error. The CDR3 goes on 3 residues after the read ends, and that part is filled in from the germline J gene.

This receptor was taken from a person aged 18-70 years in good health. Sequenced material: peripheral blood mononuclear cells. The V and J genes are TRBV7-9 and TRBJ2-1, with TRBD2 identical over 8 bases. CDR3: CSSGREAYNEQFF. The sequenced CDR3 bases are TGTTCCAGCGGGCGGGAGGCCTACAATGAG.